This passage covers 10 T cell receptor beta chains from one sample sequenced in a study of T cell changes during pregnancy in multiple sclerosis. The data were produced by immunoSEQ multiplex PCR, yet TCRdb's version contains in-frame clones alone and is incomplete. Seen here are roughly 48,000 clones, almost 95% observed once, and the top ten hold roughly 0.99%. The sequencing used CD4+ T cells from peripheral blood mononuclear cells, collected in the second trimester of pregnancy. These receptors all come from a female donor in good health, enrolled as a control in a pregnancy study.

CDR3 sequence: CASSLLQDWSEAFF. CDR3 bases: TGCGCCAGCAGCTTGTTACAAGATTGGTCTGAAGCTTTCTTT. The chain combines TRBV5-1 with TRBJ1-1; D remains ambiguous. V lost 1 base and J 6 bases, leaving 13 bases between the germline ends. Germline values: CDR1 SGHRS, CDR2 YFSETQ. This CDR3 spans 14 amino acids. Full variable domain (remainder filled in from reference TRBV5-1 and TRBJ1-1): KAGVTQTPRYLIKTRGQQVTLSCSPISGHRSVSWYQQTPGQGLQFLFEYFSETQRNKGNFPGRFSGRQFSNSRSEMNVSTLELGDSALYLCASSLLQDWSEAFFGQGTRLTVV.

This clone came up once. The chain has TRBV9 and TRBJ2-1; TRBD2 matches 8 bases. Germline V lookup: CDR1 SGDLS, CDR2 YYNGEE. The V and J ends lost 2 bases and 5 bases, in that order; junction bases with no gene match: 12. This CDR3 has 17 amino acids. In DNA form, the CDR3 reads TGTGCCAGCAGCGTGGCGGGGACTAGTCTGGCTCACAATGAGCAGTTCTTC. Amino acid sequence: CASSVAGTSLAHNEQFF.

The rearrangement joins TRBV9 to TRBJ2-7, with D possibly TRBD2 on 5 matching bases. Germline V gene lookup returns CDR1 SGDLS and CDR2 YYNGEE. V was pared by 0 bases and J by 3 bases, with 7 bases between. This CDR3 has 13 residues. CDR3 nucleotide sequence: TGTGCCAGCAGCGTAGCGGCGGGCTACGAGCAGTACTTC. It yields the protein CASSVAAGYEQYF.

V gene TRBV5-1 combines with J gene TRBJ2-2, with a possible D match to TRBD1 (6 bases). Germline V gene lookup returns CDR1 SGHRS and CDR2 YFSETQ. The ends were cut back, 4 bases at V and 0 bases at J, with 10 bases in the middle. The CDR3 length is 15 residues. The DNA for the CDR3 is TGCGCCAGCAGCCGGGACACAACGAACACCGGGGAGCTGTTTTTT. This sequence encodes CASSRDTTNTGELFF.

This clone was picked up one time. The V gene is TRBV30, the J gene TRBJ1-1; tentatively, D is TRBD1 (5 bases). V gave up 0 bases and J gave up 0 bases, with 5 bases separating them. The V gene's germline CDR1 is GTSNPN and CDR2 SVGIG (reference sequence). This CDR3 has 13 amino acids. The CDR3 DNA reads TGTGCCTGGAGTGTACAGGTGAACACTGAAGCTTTCTTT. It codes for CAWSVQVNTEAFF. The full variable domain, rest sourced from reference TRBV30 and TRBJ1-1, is SQTIHQWPATLVQPVGSPLSLECTVEGTSNPNLYWYRQAAGRGLQLLFYSVGIGQISSEVPQNLSASRPQDRQFILSSKKLLLSDSGFYLCAWSVQVNTEAFFGQGTRLTVV.

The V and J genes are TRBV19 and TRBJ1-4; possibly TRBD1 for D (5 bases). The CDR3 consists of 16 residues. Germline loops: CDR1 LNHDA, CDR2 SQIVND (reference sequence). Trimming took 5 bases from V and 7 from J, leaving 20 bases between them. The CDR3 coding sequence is TGTGCCAGTAGTTCCAGCTATATGGGGGGAGGTGAAAAACTGTTTTTT. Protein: CASSSSYMGGGEKLFF.

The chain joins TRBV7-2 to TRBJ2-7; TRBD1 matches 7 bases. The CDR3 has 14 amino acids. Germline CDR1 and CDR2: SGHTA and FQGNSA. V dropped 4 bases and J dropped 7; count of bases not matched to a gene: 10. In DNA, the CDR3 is TGTGCCAGCAGCTCCAGACAGGGTGGAGTAGAGCAGTACTTC. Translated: CASSSRQGGVEQYF.

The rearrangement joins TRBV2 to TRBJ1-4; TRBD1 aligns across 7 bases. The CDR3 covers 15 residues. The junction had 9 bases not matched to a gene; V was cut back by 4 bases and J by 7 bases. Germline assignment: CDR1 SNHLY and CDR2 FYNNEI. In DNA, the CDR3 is TGTGCCAGCAGTGCACTACAGGGGTCCAGTGAAAAACTGTTTTTT. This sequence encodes CASSALQGSSEKLFF.

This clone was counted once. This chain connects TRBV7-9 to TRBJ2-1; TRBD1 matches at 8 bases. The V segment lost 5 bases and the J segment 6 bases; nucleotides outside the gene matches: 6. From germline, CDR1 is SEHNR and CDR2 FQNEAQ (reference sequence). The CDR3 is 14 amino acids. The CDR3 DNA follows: TGTGCCAGCAGCACCAGGACAGGGCGCAATGAGCAGTTCTTC. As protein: CASSTRTGRNEQFF.

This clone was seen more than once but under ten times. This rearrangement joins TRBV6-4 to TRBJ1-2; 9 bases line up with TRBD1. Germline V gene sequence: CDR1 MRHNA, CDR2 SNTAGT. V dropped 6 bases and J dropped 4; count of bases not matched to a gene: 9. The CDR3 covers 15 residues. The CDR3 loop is CASRARDRDGYGYTF. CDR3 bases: TGTGCCAGCAGGGCCCGGGACAGGGACGGCTATGGCTACACCTTC.